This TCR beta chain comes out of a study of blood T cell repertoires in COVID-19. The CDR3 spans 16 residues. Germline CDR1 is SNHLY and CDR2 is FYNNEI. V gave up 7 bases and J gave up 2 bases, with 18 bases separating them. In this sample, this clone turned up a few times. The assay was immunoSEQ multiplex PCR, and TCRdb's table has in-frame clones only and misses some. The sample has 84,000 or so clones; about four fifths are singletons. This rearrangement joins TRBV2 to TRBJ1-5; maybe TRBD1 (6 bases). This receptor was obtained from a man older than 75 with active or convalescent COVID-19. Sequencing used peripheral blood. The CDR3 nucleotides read TGTGCCAGCACCTCCAGGGCAGGGGATGGCAATCAGCCCCAGCATTTT. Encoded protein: CASTSRAGDGNQPQHF.